The source of this T cell receptor beta chain is a study of T cells after yellow fever vaccination (dated by TCRdb to between 2017 and 2020). Turning to the overall study: The SMART-Seq v4 Ultra Low Input RNA kit was used to prepare libraries from fractions with low cell numbers. Two healthy male donors, one aged 18 to 30 and one aged 30 to 39 years, made up the cohort. To follow T-cell clones before and after primary and booster YFV17D yellow fever vaccination, bulk TCR alpha and beta repertoires were sequenced over time. Blood was drawn at multiple timepoints before and after primary and secondary immunization, with bulk PBMC replicates and cell subsets isolated.

The paper's findings and limits, for the study overall: A small fraction of clonotypes appeared in both the CD4 and CD8 compartments, likely as a result of convergent recombination. FACS-sorted repertoires could contain abundant contaminating clonotypes from the bulk population, so computational filtering was required. The secondary T-cell response was found to be weaker but faster than the primary response, with a peak reached on day 5 rather than on day 15. Only a couple of donors were included in the study, so the extent to which the findings can be generalized is limited. After the booster, most of the clones that had expanded following primary vaccination were detected again (roughly 97% of CD4 and around 88% of CD8), which suggests that memory was broadly maintained.

On this clonotype itself: Its antigen remains undetermined. Per-base qualities were not stored, and no clone one base away is much larger.

TCR cDNA was synthesized by 5'RACE template switching, through which a universal primer site and unique molecular identifiers were introduced. Priming of cDNA synthesis was performed from both the TCR alpha and TCR beta constant segments. Libraries were amplified in two PCR steps, with sample barcodes and sequencing adapters added in the second step. Sequencing of libraries was performed on Illumina HiSeq 2500 (2x100 bp) or NovaSeq (2x150 bp). On the study's bioinformatics: MIGEC was used to demultiplex reads and collapse the reads into UMI consensus sequences, and MiXCR was used for V(D)J alignment. Vaccine-responding clonotypes were defined with edgeR using replicate PBMC samples, requiring FDR below 0.01 and a log2 fold change above 5 up to day 15. Bulk clonotypes were assigned CD4 or CD8 identity according to which sequenced CD4 or CD8 repertoire held them at higher abundance. TCRdb reworked the public reads: Q25 trimming with fastp, MiXCR clone assembly, productive beta chains retained. CDR3 protein sequences are deduplicated, and each keeps its most common genes and DNA. These V and J calls rely on TCRdb rather than the paper's analysis. Across this sample there are around 73,000 distinct CDR3 sequences, with approximately 8% seen only once. Jointly, the top ten make up around 38% of the sample.

The treatment or condition label, as the study defines it: live attenuated yellow fever vaccine strain. PBMCs were isolated from peripheral blood using a standard Ficoll-Paque protocol. Dynabeads CD4 and CD8 positive selection kits were used to isolate CD4 and CD8 T-cell fractions. TriZol was used to extract RNA from bulk PBMCs, from CD4 and CD8 fractions, and from dextramer-positive and dextramer-negative fractions. Here V drops 3 bases and J drops 9 bases, and the junction holds 10 bases not matched to any gene. Taken from cysteine to phenylalanine, the CDR3 has 16 residues. Kept here is only the CDR3 DNA, which spans 48 bases and is read in frame from base 1. CDR1 SGHAT and CDR2 FQNNGV are derived from the germline V gene.

This receptor was identified in a man between 25 and 39 years old who received the YFV17D yellow fever vaccine. Sequencing was performed on CD8+ T cells sorted from PBMCs, taken on the day of the yellow fever booster vaccination. The sequence joins TRBV11-2 to TRBJ2-3; TRBD1 lines up with 12 middle nucleotides. The CDR3 loop reads CASSLTGTGGEVTQYF. Read as DNA, the sequence is TGTGCCAGCAGCTTGACCGGGACAGGGGGCGAGGTGACGCAGTATTTT.